This TCR beta chain was recovered during a study of read filtering for tumor transcriptome and immune sequencing. In the study overall: 8 patients were R-ISS I, 16 were R-ISS II, 6 or 7 were R-ISS III.

Per the germline V gene, CDR1 is SGHAT and CDR2 is FQNNGV. V trimming: 4 bases; J trimming: 8 bases; junction bases outside the gene matches: 8. The CDR3 runs to 14 residues. The library was built from around 0.4 ug RNA with molecular barcoded adaptors for alpha/delta and beta/gamma chains. TCRdb re-called the reads with MiXCR, one entry per CDR3 protein. There are tens of thousands of distinct CDR3 sequences in the sample; approximately 20% occur only once, and over 11% lies in the top ten. This clonotype was seen ten or more times. Sequencing was performed on a population of CD138-negative cells sorted from bone marrow. The TCR originated in a donor aged 40 or over with multiple myeloma. J is TRBJ2-4 and V is TRBV11-2; 7 bases align to TRBD1. The CDR3 loop reads CASSSRQGIHIQYF. The CDR3 DNA is TGTGCCAGCAGCTCCCGACAGGGTATCCACATTCAGTACTTC.